The clone carrying this TCR beta chain was seen a few times. The antigen is not known. Trimming stripped 2 bases from V and 0 bases from J, with 15 bases between. The CDR3 runs to 17 residues. The germline V gene encodes CDR1 SGHKS and CDR2 YYEKEE (reference sequence). This entry comes from a study of T cells in Graves' hyperthyroidism and ophthalmopathy. Notes on the study in general: The model's output predicted ophthalmopathy at a median of roughly seven months prior to onset. From stable hyperthyroidism, ophthalmopathy was set apart by a 13 V-J model. Blood also held most thyroid clonotypes expanded beyond 0.001.

Researchers amplified the TCR beta CDR3 regions from RNA transcripts. Carried out on the TCR CDR3, a first-round RT-PCR used the HTBI primer set. TCRdb called the multiplex PCR reads again in MiXCR, with one record for every CDR3 protein. The sample yields about 400,000 distinct CDR3 sequences, approximately 14% seen once. This TCR was recovered from a woman aged 30 to 39 with Graves' ophthalmopathy. This chain joins TRBV5-5 and TRBJ1-5; D remains unclear. The sample comprised blood. The CDR3 sequence: CASSLGLDGYSNQPQHF. In nucleotides, the CDR3 is TGTGCCAGCAGCTTAGGTTTGGACGGCTATAGCAATCAGCCCCAGCATTTT.